The 8 T cell receptor beta chains in this list originate from one sample, sequenced in a study of blood T cell repertoires in COVID-19. Only in-frame clones appear in the TCRdb table, and some are missing; sequencing was by immunoSEQ multiplex PCR. The data show fewer than 300,000 clones, approximately 91% seen once. Sequencing input: peripheral blood. The receptors originated from a man aged 18 to 29 with active or convalescent COVID-19.

This clone was counted only a few times. The chain couples TRBV27 to TRBJ2-7, with a tentative D call TRBD1 (5 bases). V was pared by 6 bases and J by 5 bases, with 11 bases between. Germline loops: CDR1 MNHEY, CDR2 SMNVEV (reference sequence). There are 12 residues in the CDR3. The CDR3 loop reads CASSRPGNEQYF. Here the CDR3 DNA reads TGTGCCAGCAGCCGCCCAGGGAACGAGCAGTACTTC.

The CDR3 nucleotides are TGTGCCAGTAGTATAGATCCGGAAAGGGCGGGAAGGGAGCAGTTCTTC. Translation gives CASSIDPERAGREQFF. The chain couples TRBV19 to TRBJ2-1, with D maybe TRBD2 (6 bases). CDR1 and CDR2 from the germline V gene are LNHDA and SQIVND (reference sequence). The CDR3 has 16 residues. V lost 0 bases and J lost 10, with 19 bases in between.

This clone has just one count. The rearrangement links TRBV7-6 to TRBJ1-4, with D possibly TRBD1 on 5 matching bases. The CDR3 sequence is 15 residues long. CDR1 and CDR2 (germline): SGHVS, FNYEAQ. V was pared by 5 bases and J by 3 bases, with 13 bases between. The chain's CDR3 is CASSLNQGSNEKLFF. The CDR3 bases are TGTGCCAGCAGCCTAAATCAGGGTTCTAATGAAAAACTGTTTTTT. Full variable domain (remainder filled in from reference TRBV7-6 and TRBJ1-4): GAGVSQSPRYKVTKRGQDVALRCDPISGHVSLYWYRQALGQGPEFLTYFNYEAQQDKSGLPNDRFSAERPEGSISTLTIQRTEQRDSAMYRCASSLNQGSNEKLFFGSGTQLSVL.

The chain couples TRBV10-3 to TRBJ2-2; 10 bases map to TRBD1. The CDR3 is 16 amino acids. Trimming cost V 8 bases and J 7 bases; bases outside gene matches: 13. Germline V lookup: CDR1 ENHRY, CDR2 SYGVKD. CDR3 bases: TGTGCCATCGCCCGACAGGGGGCAGAGTTTAACGGGGAGCTGTTTTTT. As protein: CAIARQGAEFNGELFF.

The V call is TRBV19, the J call TRBJ2-1, with a weak D call TRBD1 (7 bases). The CDR3 totals 17 residues. In germline, CDR1 is LNHDA, CDR2 SQIVND (reference sequence). V shed 1 base and J shed 5 bases, with 18 bases lying between them. The CDR3 bases are TGTGCCAGTAGTATAGTTGGGCAGGGGGGTAAGGACAATGAGCAGTTCTTC. Amino acids: CASSIVGQGGKDNEQFF. Together with reference TRBV19 and TRBJ2-1, the CDR3 gives the full variable domain: DGGITQSPKYLFRKEGQNVTLSCEQNLNHDAMYWYRQDPGQGLRLIYYSQIVNDFQKGDIAEGYSVSREKKESFPLTVTSAQKNPTAFYLCASSIVGQGGKDNEQFFGPGTRLTVL.

V is TRBV27 and J is TRBJ2-7; 9 positions match TRBD2. Germline V lookup: CDR1 MNHEY, CDR2 SMNVEV (reference sequence). V shed 1 base and J 3 bases; nucleotides not matched to a gene: 4. This CDR3 contains 15 residues. CDR3 sequence: CASSLFPSGVYEQYF. For the CDR3, the DNA is TGTGCCAGCAGTTTATTCCCTAGCGGGGTCTACGAGCAGTACTTC.

The chain recombines TRBV11-2 with TRBJ2-5; 8 bases fit TRBD1. CDR1 and CDR2 from the germline V gene are SGHAT and FQNNGV. Trimming cost V 1 base and J 1 base; bases outside gene matches: 5. This CDR3 comprises 16 residues. The CDR3 sequence is CASSLVGQGAQETQYF. In DNA, the CDR3 is TGTGCCAGCAGCTTAGTAGGGCAGGGGGCCCAAGAGACCCAGTACTTC.

The rearrangement links TRBV6-5 to TRBJ1-4, with a weak D call TRBD1 (6 bases). V lost 8 bases to trimming and J lost 0 bases, with 10 bases between them. The CDR3 is made up of 14 amino acids. CDR1 MNHEY and CDR2 SVGAGI come from the germline V gene. The CDR3, as DNA: TGTGCCAGCGGGGGCAACCCAACTAATGAAAAACTGTTTTTT. Translation gives CASGGNPTNEKLFF.